This T cell receptor beta chain was retrieved from a study of blood T cells in healthy people across ages. The study, taken as a whole, reports: CMV status of donors was unknown, possibly confounding expanded clonotype changes. A roughly linear fall in TCR beta diversity per million T cells was seen with increasing age. There was a strong correlation between TCR beta diversity and naive T cell percentage.

Notes on this clonotype: Its target is not known.

Using a J-beta primer mix together with a sample-barcoded 5' primer, a second PCR was run for roughly 7 to 11 cycles. TCRdb re-called the 5' RACE reads through MiXCR, storing one row per CDR3 protein. This table has a few hundred thousand distinct CDR3 sequences, 25% to 35% appearing once. The CDR3 totals 12 residues. Germline V lookup: CDR1 SQVTM, CDR2 ANQGSEA. Trimming at V came to 6 bases and at J to 4 bases, leaving 1 base not matched to a gene. Separately, the same data were catalogued under a study of T cells of mothers and their children.

This receptor was identified in a boy aged 2 to 9 in good health. V gene TRBV29-1 combines with J gene TRBJ1-2, with TRBD1 matching over 11 bases. Specimen: blood. The CDR3 spells CSVGTGGYGYTF. Written as DNA, the CDR3 is TGCAGCGTGGGGACAGGGGGCTATGGCTACACCTTC.